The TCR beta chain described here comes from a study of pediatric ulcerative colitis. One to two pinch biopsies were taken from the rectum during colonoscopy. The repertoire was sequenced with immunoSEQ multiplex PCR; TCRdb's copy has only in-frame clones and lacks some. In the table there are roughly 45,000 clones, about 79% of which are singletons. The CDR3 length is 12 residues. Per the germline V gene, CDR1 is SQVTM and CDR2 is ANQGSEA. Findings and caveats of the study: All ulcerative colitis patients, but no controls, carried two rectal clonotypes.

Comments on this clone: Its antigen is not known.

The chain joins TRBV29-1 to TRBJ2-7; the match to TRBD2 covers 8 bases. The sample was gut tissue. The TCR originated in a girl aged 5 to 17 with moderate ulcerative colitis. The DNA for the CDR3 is TGCGCCATTGGTAGCGGGAACTACGAGCAGTACTTC. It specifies CAIGSGNYEQYF.